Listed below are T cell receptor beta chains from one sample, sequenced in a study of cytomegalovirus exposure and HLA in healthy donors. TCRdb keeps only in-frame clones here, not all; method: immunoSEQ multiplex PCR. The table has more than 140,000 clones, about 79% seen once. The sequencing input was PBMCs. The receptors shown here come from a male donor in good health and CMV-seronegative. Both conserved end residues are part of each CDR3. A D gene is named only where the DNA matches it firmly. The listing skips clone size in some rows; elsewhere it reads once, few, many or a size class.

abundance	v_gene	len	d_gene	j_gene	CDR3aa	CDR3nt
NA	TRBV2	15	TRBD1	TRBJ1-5	CASNAGTGSNQPQHF	TGTGCCAGCAATGCCGGGACAGGTAGCAATCAGCCCCAGCATTTT
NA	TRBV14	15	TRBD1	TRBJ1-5	CASSPGQGEGQPQHF	TGTGCCAGCAGCCCGGGACAGGGTGAAGGTCAGCCCCAGCATTTT
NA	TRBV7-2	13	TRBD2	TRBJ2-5	CASSLGLAGTQYF	TGTGCCAGCAGCTTGGGACTAGCGGGGACCCAGTACTTC
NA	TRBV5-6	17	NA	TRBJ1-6	CASSLDFSGSYNSPLHF	TGTGCCAGCAGCTTGGATTTTTCGGGCTCCTATAATTCACCCCTCCACTTT
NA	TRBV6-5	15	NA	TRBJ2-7	CASSYFLGSSYEQYF	TGTGCCAGCAGTTACTTCCTAGGAAGCTCCTACGAGCAGTACTTC
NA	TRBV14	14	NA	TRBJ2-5	CASVAPPNQETQYF	TGTGCCAGCGTGGCCCCACCGAACCAAGAGACCCAGTACTTC
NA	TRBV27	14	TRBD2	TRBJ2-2	CASTKGLAGGPLFF	TGTGCCAGCACCAAGGGACTAGCGGGGGGCCCGCTGTTTTTT
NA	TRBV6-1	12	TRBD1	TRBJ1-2	CATGTGNYGYTF	TGTGCCACCGGGACAGGGAACTATGGCTACACCTTC
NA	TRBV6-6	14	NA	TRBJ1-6	CASSLWTANSPLHF	TGTGCCAGCAGTTTATGGACAGCGAATTCACCCCTCCACTTT
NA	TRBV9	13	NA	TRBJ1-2	CASSPGSNYGYTF	TGTGCCAGCAGCCCGGGGTCTAACTATGGCTACACCTTC
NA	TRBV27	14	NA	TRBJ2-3	CASSYGTYTDTQYF	TGTGCCAGCAGCTATGGGACTTACACAGATACGCAGTATTTT
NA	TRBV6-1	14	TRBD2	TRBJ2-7	CASSVLAGDYEQYF	TGTGCCAGCAGTGTACTAGCGGGAGACTACGAGCAGTACTTC
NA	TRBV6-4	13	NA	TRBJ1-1	CASSESLNTEAFF	TGTGCCAGCAGTGAAAGCCTGAACACTGAAGCTTTCTTT
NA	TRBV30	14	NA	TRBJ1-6	CAWREGLYNSPLHF	TGTGCCTGGAGAGAGGGATTATACAATTCACCCCTCCACTTT
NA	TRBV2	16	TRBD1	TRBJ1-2	CASRIQLGQGGYGYTF	TGTGCCAGCAGGATTCAACTGGGACAGGGAGGCTATGGCTACACCTTC
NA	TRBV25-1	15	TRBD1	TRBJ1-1	CASSRDGQGGTEAFF	TGTGCCAGCAGCCGGGACGGACAGGGGGGAACTGAAGCTTTCTTT
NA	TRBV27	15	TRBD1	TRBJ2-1	CASSFMDRAYNEQFF	TGTGCCAGCAGTTTCATGGACAGGGCATACAATGAGCAGTTCTTC
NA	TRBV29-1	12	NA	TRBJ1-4	CSVGWTVEKLFF	TGCAGCGTCGGGTGGACAGTTGAAAAACTGTTTTTT
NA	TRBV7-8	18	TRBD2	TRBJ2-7	CASSLAGLAGGWAYEQYF	TGTGCCAGCAGCTTAGCTGGCCTAGCGGGAGGTTGGGCCTACGAGCAGTACTTC
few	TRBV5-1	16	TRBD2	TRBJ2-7	CASSLRGSGVSSLQYF	TGCGCCAGCAGCTTGCGGGGTAGCGGGGTCAGCTCATTGCAGTACTTC
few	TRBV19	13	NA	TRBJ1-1	CASSQVRDTEAFF	TGTGCCAGTAGCCAAGTGAGGGACACTGAAGCTTTCTTT
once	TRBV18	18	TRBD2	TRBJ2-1	CASSPPGLAGGYYNEQFF	TGTGCCAGCTCACCACCCGGACTAGCGGGGGGCTACTACAATGAGCAGTTCTTC
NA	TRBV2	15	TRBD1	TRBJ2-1	CASTEVGQGALEQFF	TGTGCCAGCACTGAAGTCGGACAGGGGGCTCTTGAGCAGTTCTTC
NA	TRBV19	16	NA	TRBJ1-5	CASSIVGGTLYQPQHF	TGTGCCAGTAGTATAGTTGGTGGGACACTTTACCAGCCCCAGCATTTT
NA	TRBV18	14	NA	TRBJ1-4	CASSGAATNEKLFF	TGTGCCAGCTCAGGGGCTGCAACTAATGAAAAACTGTTTTTT
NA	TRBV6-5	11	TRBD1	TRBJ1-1	CASSGGQGAFF	TGTGCCAGCAGCGGGGGACAGGGGGCTTTCTTT
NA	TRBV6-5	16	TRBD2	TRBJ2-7	CASSSPRAGVDYEQYF	TGTGCCAGCAGTTCACCAAGGGCGGGAGTAGACTACGAGCAGTACTTC
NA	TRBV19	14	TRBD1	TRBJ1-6	CASSIAAQGVPLHF	TGTGCCAGTAGTATAGCGGCGCAGGGGGTCCCCCTCCACTTT
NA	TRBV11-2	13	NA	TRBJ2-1	CASSLNLNNEQFF	TGTGCCAGCAGCTTAAATCTAAACAATGAGCAGTTCTTC
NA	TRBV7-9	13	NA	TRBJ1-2	CASSLQGYYGYTF	TGTGCCAGCAGCTTACAGGGCTACTATGGCTACACCTTC
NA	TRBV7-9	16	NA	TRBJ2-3	CASSLARGMGTDTQYF	TGTGCCAGCAGCTTAGCACGAGGGATGGGCACAGATACGCAGTATTTT
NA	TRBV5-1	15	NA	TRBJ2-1	CASSPIAVSYNEQFF	TGCGCCAGCAGCCCTATAGCGGTCTCCTACAATGAGCAGTTCTTC
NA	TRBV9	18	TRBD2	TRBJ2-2	CASSTRLAGGTNTGELFF	TGTGCCAGCAGCACCCGACTAGCGGGGGGAACGAACACCGGGGAGCTGTTTTTT
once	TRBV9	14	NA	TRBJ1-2	CASSVGSQAPAYTF	TGTGCCAGCAGCGTAGGATCACAGGCTCCTGCCTACACCTTC
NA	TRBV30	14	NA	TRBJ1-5	CAWSVWGGHQPQHF	TGTGCCTGGAGTGTTTGGGGGGGGCATCAGCCCCAGCATTTT
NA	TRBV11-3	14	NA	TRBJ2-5	CASSSGQPRDTQYF	TGTGCCAGCAGCTCCGGACAGCCAAGAGATACCCAGTACTTC
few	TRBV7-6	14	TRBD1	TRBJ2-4	CASSNGQGIDIQYF	TGTGCCAGCAGCAATGGACAGGGGATCGACATTCAGTACTTC
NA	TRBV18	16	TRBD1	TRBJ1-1	CASSPQGAGMNTEAFF	TGTGCCAGCTCACCCCAGGGGGCGGGTATGAACACTGAAGCTTTCTTT
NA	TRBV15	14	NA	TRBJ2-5	CATSRDQGGETQYF	TGTGCCACCAGCAGAGATCAGGGGGGAGAGACCCAGTACTTC
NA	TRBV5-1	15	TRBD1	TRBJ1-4	CASSLLGQINEKLFF	TGCGCCAGCAGCTTGTTGGGACAGATAAATGAAAAACTGTTTTTT
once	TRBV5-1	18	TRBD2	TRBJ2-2	CASSSEPLAAGNTGELFF	TGCGCCAGCAGCTCGGAACCTCTAGCGGCCGGCAACACCGGGGAGCTGTTTTTT
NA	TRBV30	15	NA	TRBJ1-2	CAWTEMRERDYGYTF	TGTGCCTGGACCGAAATGAGGGAACGGGACTATGGCTACACCTTC
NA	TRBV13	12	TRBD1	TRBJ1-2	CASSAEGAGYTF	TGTGCCAGCAGCGCGGAGGGGGCGGGCTACACCTTC